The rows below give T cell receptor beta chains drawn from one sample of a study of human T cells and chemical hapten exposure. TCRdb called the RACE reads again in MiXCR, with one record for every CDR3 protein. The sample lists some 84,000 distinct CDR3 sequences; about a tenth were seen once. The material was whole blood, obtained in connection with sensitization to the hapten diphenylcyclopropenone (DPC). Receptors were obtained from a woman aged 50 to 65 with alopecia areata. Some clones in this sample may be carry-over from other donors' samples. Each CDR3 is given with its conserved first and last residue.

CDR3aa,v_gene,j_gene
CATSTEFYEQYF,TRBV6-2/TRBV6-3,TRBJ2-7
CASSGYTGGETQYF,TRBV7-9,TRBJ2-5
CASSRDSGFENTIYF,TRBV14,TRBJ1-3
CASSLLLAGGDTQYF,TRBV9,TRBJ2-3
CASVKGTGELFF,TRBV10-1,TRBJ2-2
CASSSWDRGYGYTF,TRBV7-8,TRBJ1-2
CASSFEASGTYEQYF,TRBV13,TRBJ2-7
CATSERTSGREGDTQYF,TRBV24-1,TRBJ2-3
CASSPSQSPGANVLTF,TRBV18,TRBJ2-6
CASSFSGSSATQYF,TRBV12-3/TRBV12-4,TRBJ2-5
CASSPQGRSGANVLTF,TRBV18,TRBJ2-6
CASRGLAVSGELFF,TRBV6-5,TRBJ2-2
CSARVGTSGRTSHEQYF,TRBV20-1,TRBJ2-7
CAWKPRGPADTQYF,TRBV30,TRBJ2-3
CASSQAAGEQYF,TRBV4-2,TRBJ2-7
CSAGLGRGTEAFF,TRBV20-1,TRBJ1-1
CASSFRHLGEQYF,TRBV12-3/TRBV12-4,TRBJ2-7
CSAGYGYTF,TRBV20-1,TRBJ1-2
CASSGFGRRNTEAFF,TRBV6-6,TRBJ1-1
CSVTLAGVAETQYF,TRBV29-1,TRBJ2-5
CASSESGPNTGELFF,TRBV5-6,TRBJ2-2
CASSLFATSGRVNEQFF,TRBV11-2,TRBJ2-1
CASSSSGRAEETQYF,TRBV11-2,TRBJ2-5
CASSLAGGSYNSPLHF,TRBV12-3/TRBV12-4,TRBJ1-6
CASSSSVRYEQYF,TRBV7-9,TRBJ2-7
CAWGQSQETQYF,TRBV30,TRBJ2-5
CASSQERGPYGYTF,TRBV4-1,TRBJ1-2
CSVKTGTLANTGELFF,TRBV29-1,TRBJ2-2
CASSYSGAQETQYF,TRBV5-1,TRBJ2-5
CASSQGVADTQYF,TRBV4-3,TRBJ2-3
CACTLGTGIGELFF,TRBV30,TRBJ2-2
CASSLGQFEAFF,TRBV28,TRBJ1-1
CASSRAPVDGNQPQHF,TRBV18,TRBJ1-5
CASSQGLAGGPGTGELFF,TRBV4-2,TRBJ2-2
CASSYSVANTGELFF,TRBV6-5,TRBJ2-2
CASSSIYQETQYF,TRBV27,TRBJ2-5
CASSYNQGAPYEQYF,TRBV7-9,TRBJ2-7
CATSDPSGRKDEQFF,TRBV24-1,TRBJ2-1
CASSRRGDRGSIGELFF,TRBV2,TRBJ2-2
CSASYRDRGEDTQYF,TRBV20-1,TRBJ2-3
CASSPRGGKVSNQPQHF,TRBV27,TRBJ1-5
CAGKGNYGYTF,TRBV28,TRBJ1-2
CASSAAAGANVLTF,TRBV25-1,TRBJ2-6
CASRLAGEKTQYF,TRBV12-3/TRBV12-4,TRBJ2-5
CASSYSKGDTALRNQPQHF,TRBV6-5,TRBJ1-5
CASSSGLLTDTQYF,TRBV3-1,TRBJ2-3
CSVERRRTGQQETQYF,TRBV29-1,TRBJ2-5
CASSGARDIQPQHF,TRBV2,TRBJ1-5
CSAANPRQGSKETQYF,TRBV20-1,TRBJ2-5
CASSLQETRYF,TRBV5-1,TRBJ2-5
CATSDAGTGVTTNYGYTF,TRBV24-1,TRBJ1-2
CSVSRGPNTEAFF,TRBV29-1,TRBJ1-1
CSAGVSATNEKLFF,TRBV29-1,TRBJ1-4
CASSLDPAGGSYEQYF,TRBV11-3,TRBJ2-7
CAISGTGGIGNRPQHF,TRBV10-3,TRBJ1-5
CASSLSGTETYEQYF,TRBV7-2,TRBJ2-7
CASSPGLGIGTQYF,TRBV3-1,TRBJ2-5
CASSKGPDYGYTF,TRBV6-2/TRBV6-3,TRBJ1-2
CASSPIGETQYF,TRBV7-9,TRBJ2-5
CASSFNGAGNQPQHF,TRBV27,TRBJ1-5